These T cell receptor beta chains were read from a single sample in a study of T cells of healthy individuals. One entry per CDR3 protein, called by TCRdb with MiXCR from the 5' RACE reads. The table has about 60,000 distinct CDR3 sequences, 15% to 20% seen once. Every receptor here comes from a human donor in good health. The CDR3 runs from the conserved cysteine through the conserved F or W. The D gene is left open where the match is weak. The listing skips clone size in some rows; elsewhere it reads once, few, many or a size class.

TRBV4-1	.	.	TRBJ2-7	CASSQDTLSYEQYF	TGCGCCAGCAGCCAAGATACACTCTCCTACGAGCAGTACTTC
TRBV29-1	TRBD2	few	TRBJ2-4	CSAQPTSGNRLAKNIQYF	TGCAGCGCCCAACCGACTAGCGGGAACCGACTAGCCAAAAACATTCAGTACTTC
TRBV7-2	.	few	TRBJ2-1	CASSLAGPYNEQFF	TGTGCCAGCAGCTTAGCGGGACCGTACAATGAGCAGTTCTTC
TRBV5-1	TRBD2	few	TRBJ2-1	CASRASGEYEQFF	TGCGCCAGCAGGGCTAGCGGGGAATATGAGCAGTTCTTC
TRBV2	TRBD1	few	TRBJ1-2	CASSRQGLDGYTF	TGTGCCAGCAGCCGACAGGGGCTGGATGGCTACACCTTC
TRBV4-1	TRBD2	many	TRBJ2-7	CASSQVLAGGYEQYF	TGCGCCAGCAGCCAAGTGCTAGCGGGAGGTTACGAGCAGTACTTC
TRBV2	.	few	TRBJ2-7	CASITPNNPPYF	TGTGCCAGCATTACGCCGAACAACCCTCCATACTTC
TRBV6-5	TRBD1	many	TRBJ2-7	CASSRTGPRYEQYF	TGTGCCAGCAGTCGGACAGGGCCGCGATACGAGCAGTACTTC
TRBV20-1	TRBD2	many	TRBJ2-1	CSARDVNSGSQGKYNEQFF	TGCAGTGCTAGAGATGTGAATAGCGGGAGCCAGGGGAAATACAATGAGCAGTTCTTC
TRBV20-1	.	few	TRBJ1-5	CSATGTVTGNQPQHF	TGCAGTGCGACCGGGACCGTAACCGGCAATCAGCCCCAGCATTTT
TRBV10-2	.	.	TRBJ2-1	CASSESVNEQFF	TGCGCCAGCAGTGAGTCAGTAAATGAGCAGTTCTTC
TRBV2	TRBD1	many	TRBJ2-7	CASSAYVGQGAGEQYF	TGTGCCAGCAGTGCCTATGTCGGACAGGGGGCTGGTGAGCAGTACTTC
TRBV27	.	many	TRBJ1-5	CASSFPPRTVGKPQHF	TGTGCCAGCAGTTTTCCCCCCCGGACCGTGGGTAAGCCCCAGCATTTT
TRBV29-1	.	many	TRBJ2-2	CSVKVMRDTGELFF	TGCAGCGTTAAGGTGATGCGGGACACCGGGGAGCTGTTTTTT
TRBV20-1	TRBD2	medium-sized	TRBJ2-7	CSALAEGLASYEQYF	TGCAGTGCCCTGGCCGAAGGACTAGCCTCTTACGAGCAGTACTTC
TRBV24-1	.	.	TRBJ2-3	CATSSLGSWRTDTQYF	TGTGCCACCAGTAGCCTGGGAAGTTGGCGCACAGATACGCAGTATTTT
TRBV3-1	.	.	TRBJ2-1	CATNYSHCQNNEQFF	TGTGCCACTAATTACTCCCACTGCCAAAACAATGAGCAGTTCTTC
TRBV29-1	.	many	TRBJ2-5	CSVYGQFAETQYF	TGCAGCGTTTACGGACAGTTCGCAGAGACCCAGTACTTC
TRBV18	.	few	TRBJ2-3	CASSLLADTQYF	TGTGCCAGCTCACTTTTGGCAGATACGCAGTATTTT
TRBV6-2/TRBV6-3	.	.	TRBJ2-7	CASSETESYEQYF	TGTGCCAGCAGTGAGACGGAGTCCTACGAGCAGTACTTC
TRBV3-1	.	many	TRBJ2-7	CASSQMAQPSYEQYF	TGTGCCAGCAGCCAAATGGCACAGCCCTCCTACGAGCAGTACTTC
TRBV5-1	.	.	TRBJ2-1	CASSLVHGEQFF	TGCGCCAGCAGCTTGGTCCACGGGGAGCAGTTCTTC
TRBV7-2	TRBD1	.	TRBJ1-1	CASSSYRGLEAFF	TGTGCCAGCAGCTCGTACAGGGGACTCGAAGCTTTCTTT
TRBV6-5	.	few	TRBJ1-2	CASSYGGTGYTF	TGTGCCAGCAGTTACGGGGGAACTGGCTACACCTTC
TRBV28	.	few	TRBJ1-4	CASRQSLAMGANEKLFF	TGTGCCAGCAGGCAGTCACTCGCGATGGGGGCTAATGAAAAACTGTTTTTT